This entry lists 7 T cell receptor beta chains sequenced from one sample in a study of cytomegalovirus exposure and HLA in healthy donors. Data came from immunoSEQ multiplex PCR; TCRdb stores just in-frame clones and leaves some out. The sample lists around 60,000 clones, roughly nine tenths occurring once. The sequenced sample was PBMCs. These receptors were obtained from a woman between 18 and 29 years old in good health and CMV-seronegative.

V usage is TRBV19 and J usage is TRBJ1-2; possibly TRBD1 for D (5 bases). Trimming took off 3 bases at V and 2 bases at J, with 13 bases between the two ends. The CDR3 is made up of 15 amino acids. Germline CDR1 and CDR2: LNHDA and SQIVND (reference sequence). The CDR3 here is CASSIGDFSNYGYTF. The CDR3 bases are TGTGCCAGTAGTATCGGGGACTTTTCAAACTATGGCTACACCTTC.

The V and J genes are TRBV11-2 and TRBJ2-1; TRBD2 is a possible D gene (6 bases). This CDR3 has 13 amino acids. The germline CDR1 and CDR2 sequences are SGHAT and FQNNGV. V dropped 5 bases and J dropped 7 bases, with 12 bases sitting between them. The CDR3 is CASSHNAGNEQFF. DNA for the CDR3: TGTGCCAGCAGCCACAATGCGGGGAATGAGCAGTTCTTC.

V is TRBV15 and J is TRBJ2-1; 8 nucleotides line up with TRBD2. Germline loops: CDR1 LNHNV, CDR2 YYDKDF (reference sequence). The CDR3 runs to 15 residues. V lost 5 bases to trimming and J lost 0 bases; unmatched junction nucleotides: 3. The CDR3, as DNA: TGTGCCACCAGCGGAGGGACTAGCTCCTACAATGAGCAGTTCTTC. It translates to CATSGGTSSYNEQFF.

V and J are TRBV6-5 and TRBJ1-1, with a possible D match to TRBD1 (5 bases). V dropped 0 bases and J dropped 1 base, with 12 bases sitting between them. Germline CDR1 is MNHEY and CDR2 is SVGAGI. This CDR3 is built from 16 residues. CDR3 amino acids: CASSYSLGQPNTEAFF. In DNA form, the CDR3 reads TGTGCCAGCAGTTACTCCTTGGGGCAGCCGAACACTGAAGCTTTCTTT.

This clone is a singleton in its sample. A read error may produce the germline difference seen at one junction end. The rearrangement joins TRBV6-1 to TRBJ1-3; D is unresolved. The CDR3 length is 11 residues. The V gene's germline CDR1 is MNHNS and CDR2 SASEGT. CDR3 in amino acids: CASSEGGGFEF. The CDR3 bases are TGTGCCAGCAGTGAAGGAGGCGGTTTCGAATTT.

This chain connects TRBV5-4 to TRBJ2-3, with 16 bases that match TRBD2. CDR1 SGHNT and CDR2 YYREEE come from the germline V gene (reference sequence). With V trimmed by 3 bases and J by 2 bases, 3 bases remained unmatched. The CDR3 extends over 17 amino acids. The CDR3, as DNA: TGTGCCAGCAGCTCGGGACTAGCGGGAGGGTCCACAGATACGCAGTATTTT. Translating gives CASSSGLAGGSTDTQYF. The entire variable domain, with the rest obtained from reference TRBV5-4 and TRBJ2-3, is as follows: ETGVTQSPTHLIKTRGQQVTLRCSSQSGHNTVSWYQQALGQGPQFIFQYYREEENGRGNFPPRFSGLQFPNYSSELNVNALELDDSALYLCASSSGLAGGSTDTQYFGPGTRLTVL.

J is TRBJ1-4 and V is TRBV9; 8 positions agree with TRBD1. The junction had 3 bases not matched to a gene; V was cut back by 1 base and J by 7 bases. The length of the CDR3 is 14 residues. The germline CDR1 and CDR2 sequences are SGDLS and YYNGEE. CDR3 sequence: CASSVSDRAEKLFF. The CDR3 DNA follows: TGTGCCAGCAGCGTATCGGACAGGGCTGAAAAACTGTTTTTT.